This T cell receptor beta chain is drawn from a study of blood T cell repertoires in COVID-19 (TCRdb year 2020). With regard to the full study: Collaborator samples came from the United States, Italy and Spain and covered acute and convalescent phases of COVID-19. The repertoires were released in a freely available public database intended as a resource for research on the immune response to SARS-CoV-2. The prospective study material was composed of cDNA or gDNA derived from T cells, B-cell-depleted T cells, or PBMCs. The samples were drawn from two sources: the first 160 participants of the ongoing ImmuneRACE study, and fewer than 1,500 subjects contributed by 6 global collaborators. HLA class I and class II types, where available, came from metadata supplied by the sample provider rather than from assay-based typing. Subjects who had been exposed to COVID-19, were actively infected with it, or had recovered from it provided the deeply sampled blood TCRbeta repertoires that made up the dataset. The sample metadata nearly always contained a de-identified subject ID, COVID-19 status, age in years and sex.

The collaborating institutions used their own protocols to collect whole blood in K2EDTA tubes. Collaborator samples were shipped for TCRbeta analysis as frozen whole blood, isolated PBMCs, or DNA extracted from either sample type. A remark on this clone: The antigen this receptor binds is unknown. Within one base of it there is no much larger clone, and no base qualities were kept.

TCRbeta CDR3 regions were amplified from genomic DNA by means of the immunoSEQ Assay, a bias-controlled multiplex PCR. As for the original processing: Nucleated cell counts per sample were estimated from amplification of reference gene primers within the assay. To quantify the absolute abundance of each unique TCRbeta CDR3 rearrangement, sequence reads were collapsed and filtered. For each sample, productive Simpson clonality was calculated as the square root of Simpson's diversity index across productive rearrangements. TCRdb limited this immuneACCESS table to in-frame rearrangements with V and J called. A share of clones is missing; checked studies link under half to unresolved V genes, and the rest is unexplained. The V and J calls and the clone size are those of that table, but D and trimming were determined from the DNA. The sample includes under 80,000 clones, with about 90% observed a single time. The top ten hold roughly 12% of the sample.

Broad study findings and their caveats: How much clinical and demographic metadata was included differed by source and by participant, and the metadata was provided uncurated.

The germline V gene (reference sequence) sets CDR1 to LNHDA and CDR2 to SQIVND. Inclusive of the bounding cysteine and phenylalanine, the CDR3 is 15 residues long. Left in the record is the CDR3 DNA by itself, 45 bases read in frame from the first base. V loses 5 bases of germline sequence and J loses 2 bases, and the interval between the two ends is 12 bases. The specimen sequenced was peripheral blood. The sequence is built from TRBV19 and TRBJ2-2, and possibly TRBD2, on 7 matching bases. The sequence was obtained from a human donor in a cohort sampled during active COVID-19. The CDR3 protein is CASSRGAVNTGELFF. The nucleotides are TGTGCCAGTAGTCGGGGGGCCGTTAACACCGGGGAGCTGTTTTTT.